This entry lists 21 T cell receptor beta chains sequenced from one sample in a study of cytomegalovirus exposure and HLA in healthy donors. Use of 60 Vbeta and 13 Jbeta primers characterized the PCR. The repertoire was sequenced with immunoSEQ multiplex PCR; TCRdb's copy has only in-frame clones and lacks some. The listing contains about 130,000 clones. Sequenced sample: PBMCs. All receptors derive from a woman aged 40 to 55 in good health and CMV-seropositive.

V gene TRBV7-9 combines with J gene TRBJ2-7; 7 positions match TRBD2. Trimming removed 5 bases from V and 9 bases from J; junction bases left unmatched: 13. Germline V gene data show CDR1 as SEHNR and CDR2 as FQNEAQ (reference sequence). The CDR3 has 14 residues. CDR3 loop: CASSAGTTLRGQYF. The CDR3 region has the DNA TGTGCCAGCAGCGCCGGGACTACCCTACGAGGGCAGTACTTC.

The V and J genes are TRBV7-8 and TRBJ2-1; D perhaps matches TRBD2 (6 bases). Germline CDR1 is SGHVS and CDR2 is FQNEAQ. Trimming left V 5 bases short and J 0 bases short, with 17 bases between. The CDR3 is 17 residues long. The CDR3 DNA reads TGTGCCAGCAGCCCTACTGAACGGGGGAGCTCCTACAATGAGCAGTTCTTC. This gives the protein CASSPTERGSSYNEQFF. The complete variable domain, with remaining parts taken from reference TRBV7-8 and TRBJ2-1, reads GAGVSQSPRYKVAKRGQDVALRCDPISGHVSLFWYQQALGQGPEFLTYFQNEAQLDKSGLPSDRFFAERPEGSVSTLKIQRTQQEDSAVYLCASSPTERGSSYNEQFFGPGTRLTVL.

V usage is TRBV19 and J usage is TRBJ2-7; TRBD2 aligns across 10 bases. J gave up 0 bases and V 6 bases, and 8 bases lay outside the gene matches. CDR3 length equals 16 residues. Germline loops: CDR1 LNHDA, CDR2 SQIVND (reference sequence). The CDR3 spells CASSLTGTSASYEQYF. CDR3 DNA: TGTGCCAGTAGCCTAACCGGGACTAGCGCCTCCTACGAGCAGTACTTC.

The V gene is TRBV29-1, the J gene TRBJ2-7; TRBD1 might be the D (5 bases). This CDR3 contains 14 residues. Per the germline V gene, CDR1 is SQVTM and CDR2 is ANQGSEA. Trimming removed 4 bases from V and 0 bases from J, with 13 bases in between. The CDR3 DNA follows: TGCAGCGTTGGAACAGGCGGCAGCTCCTACGAGCAGTACTTC. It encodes CSVGTGGSSYEQYF.

The CDR3 protein is CASSFGPGTEAFF. CDR3 coding DNA: TGTGCCAGCAGCTTTGGTCCGGGCACTGAAGCTTTCTTT. The J gene is TRBJ1-1, the V gene TRBV7-6; D remains ambiguous. CDR1 SGHVS and CDR2 FNYEAQ come from the germline V gene. V was shortened by 3 bases and J by 4 bases, with 9 bases between the two germline ends. The CDR3 runs to 13 residues.

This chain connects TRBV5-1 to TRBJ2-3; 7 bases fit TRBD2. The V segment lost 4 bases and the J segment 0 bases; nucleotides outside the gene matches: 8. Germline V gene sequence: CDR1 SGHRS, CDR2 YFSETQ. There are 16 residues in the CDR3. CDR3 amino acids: CASSPGLYSSTDTQYF. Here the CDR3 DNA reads TGCGCCAGCAGCCCGGGACTATACTCTAGCACAGATACGCAGTATTTT.

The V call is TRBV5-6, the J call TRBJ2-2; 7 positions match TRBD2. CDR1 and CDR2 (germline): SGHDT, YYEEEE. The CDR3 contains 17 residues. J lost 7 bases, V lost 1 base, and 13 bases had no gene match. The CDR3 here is CASSLSSGGVGIGELFF. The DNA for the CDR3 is TGTGCCAGCAGCTTGAGCTCGGGGGGAGTGGGCATCGGGGAGCTGTTTTTT.

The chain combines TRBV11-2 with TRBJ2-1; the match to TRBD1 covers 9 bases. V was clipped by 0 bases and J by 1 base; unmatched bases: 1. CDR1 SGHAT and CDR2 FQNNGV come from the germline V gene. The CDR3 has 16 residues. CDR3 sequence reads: CASSLDGTGSYNEQFF. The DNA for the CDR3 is TGTGCCAGCAGCTTAGATGGGACAGGGTCCTACAATGAGCAGTTCTTC.

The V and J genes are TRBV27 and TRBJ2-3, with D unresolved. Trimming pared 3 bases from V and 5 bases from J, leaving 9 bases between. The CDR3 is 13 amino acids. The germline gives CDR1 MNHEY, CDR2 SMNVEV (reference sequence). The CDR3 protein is CASSLVDLDTQYF. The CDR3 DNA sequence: TGTGCCAGCAGTTTGGTTGACTTAGATACGCAGTATTTT.

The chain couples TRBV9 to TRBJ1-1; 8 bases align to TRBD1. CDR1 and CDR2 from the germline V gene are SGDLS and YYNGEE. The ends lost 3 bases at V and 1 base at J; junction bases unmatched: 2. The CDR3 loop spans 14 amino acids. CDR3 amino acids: CASSADRANTEAFF. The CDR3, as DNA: TGTGCCAGCAGCGCGGACAGGGCGAACACTGAAGCTTTCTTT.

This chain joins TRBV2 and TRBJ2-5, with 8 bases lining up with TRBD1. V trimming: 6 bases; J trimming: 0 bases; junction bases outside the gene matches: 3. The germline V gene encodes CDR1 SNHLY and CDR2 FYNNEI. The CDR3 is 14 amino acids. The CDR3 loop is CASRRQGNQETQYF. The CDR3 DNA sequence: TGTGCCAGCAGACGACAGGGGAACCAAGAGACCCAGTACTTC.

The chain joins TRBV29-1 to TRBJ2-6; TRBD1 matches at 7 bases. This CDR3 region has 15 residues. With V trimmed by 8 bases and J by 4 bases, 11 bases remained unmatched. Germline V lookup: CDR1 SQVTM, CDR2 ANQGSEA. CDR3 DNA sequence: TGCAGCCCATGGGACAGTTTGAACGGGGCCAACGTCCTGACTTTC. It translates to CSPWDSLNGANVLTF.

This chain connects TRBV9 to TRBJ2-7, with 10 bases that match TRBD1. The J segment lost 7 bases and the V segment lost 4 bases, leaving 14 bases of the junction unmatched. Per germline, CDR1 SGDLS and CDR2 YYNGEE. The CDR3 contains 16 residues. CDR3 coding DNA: TGTGCCAGCAGCTTTCTCCCGGGACAGGGGACCGAAGAGCAGTACTTC. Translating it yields CASSFLPGQGTEEQYF.

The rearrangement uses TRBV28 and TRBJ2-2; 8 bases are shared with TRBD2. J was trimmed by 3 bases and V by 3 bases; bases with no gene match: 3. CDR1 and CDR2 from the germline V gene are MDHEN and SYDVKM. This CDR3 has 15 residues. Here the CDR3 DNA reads TGTGCCAGCAGTTTCACGGGAGGGTACACCGGGGAGCTGTTTTTT. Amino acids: CASSFTGGYTGELFF.

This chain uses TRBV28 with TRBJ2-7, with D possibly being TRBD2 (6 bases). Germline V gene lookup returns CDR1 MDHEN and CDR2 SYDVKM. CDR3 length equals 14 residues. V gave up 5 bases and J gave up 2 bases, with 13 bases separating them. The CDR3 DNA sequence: TGTGCCAGCAGTCCCGATAGCGGACCCTACGAGCAGTACTTC. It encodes CASSPDSGPYEQYF.

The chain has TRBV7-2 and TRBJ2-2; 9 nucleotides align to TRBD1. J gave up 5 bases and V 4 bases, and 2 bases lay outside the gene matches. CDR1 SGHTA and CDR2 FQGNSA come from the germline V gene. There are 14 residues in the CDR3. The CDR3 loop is CASSWTGETGELFF. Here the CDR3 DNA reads TGTGCCAGCAGCTGGACAGGGGAGACCGGGGAGCTGTTTTTT.

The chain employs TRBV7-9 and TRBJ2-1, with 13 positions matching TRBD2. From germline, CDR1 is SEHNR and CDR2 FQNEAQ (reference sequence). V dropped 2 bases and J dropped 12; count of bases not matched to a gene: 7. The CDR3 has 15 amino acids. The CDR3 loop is CASSLTGLAGTSQFF. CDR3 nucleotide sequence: TGTGCCAGCAGCTTAACGGGACTAGCGGGAACCTCGCAGTTCTTC.

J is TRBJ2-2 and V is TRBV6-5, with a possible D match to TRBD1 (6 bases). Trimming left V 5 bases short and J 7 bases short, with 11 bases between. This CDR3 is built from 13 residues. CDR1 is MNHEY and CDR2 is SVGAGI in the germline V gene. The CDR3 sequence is CASSQGFGGELFF. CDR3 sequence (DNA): TGTGCCAGCAGTCAGGGGTTCGGCGGGGAGCTGTTTTTT.

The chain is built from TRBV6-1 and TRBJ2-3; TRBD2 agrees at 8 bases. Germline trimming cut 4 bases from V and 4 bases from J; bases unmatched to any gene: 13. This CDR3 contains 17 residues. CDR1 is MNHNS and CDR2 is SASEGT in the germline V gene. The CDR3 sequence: CASSGWRSGSRADTQYF. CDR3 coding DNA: TGTGCCAGCAGTGGGTGGCGGAGCGGGAGCCGGGCAGATACGCAGTATTTT.

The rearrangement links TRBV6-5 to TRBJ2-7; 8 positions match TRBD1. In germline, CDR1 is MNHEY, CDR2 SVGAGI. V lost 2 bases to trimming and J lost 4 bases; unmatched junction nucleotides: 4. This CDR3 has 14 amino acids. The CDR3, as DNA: TGTGCCAGCAGTTACGGCAGGGGGCAATACGAGCAGTACTTC. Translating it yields CASSYGRGQYEQYF.

As DNA, the CDR3 is TGTGCCAGCAGCTTTCAGGGGCCAGGAAAACTGTTTTTT. It codes for CASSFQGPGKLFF. The rearrangement links TRBV5-6 to TRBJ1-4; perhaps TRBD1 as D (6 bases). CDR1 SGHDT and CDR2 YYEEEE come from the germline V gene. This CDR3 is 13 amino acids long. V was clipped by 2 bases and J by 10 bases, with 12 bases between them.